A single sample is the source of the 17 T cell receptor beta chains below, sequenced in a study of graft-versus-host responses after intestinal transplantation. These receptors have no identified antigens. Generated by immunoSEQ multiplex PCR, the TCRdb table keeps only in-frame clones and is missing some. The data contain approximately 50,000 clones, approximately 84% of them singletons. Sequencing used unstimulated CD4+ T cells sorted from spleen or lymph node cells, obtained before transplant. All receptors derive from a human donor who was the organ donor for an intestinal transplant.

The rearrangement uses TRBV30 and TRBJ2-3; 7 bases map to TRBD2. The length of the CDR3 is 14 residues. V dropped 2 bases and J dropped 2; count of bases not matched to a gene: 4. Per germline, CDR1 GTSNPN and CDR2 SVGIG (reference sequence). The CDR3 protein is CAWSSGRDTDTQYF. The CDR3 DNA is TGTGCCTGGAGTTCAGGGAGGGACACAGATACGCAGTATTTT.

The rearrangement uses TRBV30 and TRBJ2-3; TRBD2 aligns across 10 bases. Germline CDR1 GTSNPN, CDR2 SVGIG (reference sequence). The CDR3 is made up of 15 amino acids. Trimming cost V 3 bases and J 1 base; bases outside gene matches: 4. In DNA form, the CDR3 reads TGTGCCTGGAGCGAAGGACTAGCGGGCACAGATACGCAGTATTTT. Its protein product is CAWSEGLAGTDTQYF. Drawing the rest from reference TRBV30 and TRBJ2-3, the complete variable domain is SQTIHQWPATLVQPVGSPLSLECTVEGTSNPNLYWYRQAAGRGLQLLFYSVGIGQISSEVPQNLSASRPQDRQFILSSKKLLLSDSGFYLCAWSEGLAGTDTQYFGPGTRLTVL.

This clone occurred a few times. Other DNA sequences in this sample translate to the same CDR3. This chain joins TRBV5-6 and TRBJ2-7; 14 bases agree with TRBD2. This CDR3 is 15 amino acids long. Germline loops: CDR1 SGHDT, CDR2 YYEEEE. V lost 0 bases, J lost 4 bases, and 0 bases stayed unmatched. CDR3 DNA: TGTGCCAGCAGCTTGGGACTAGCGGGAGGGTACGAGCAGTACTTC. Translating gives CASSLGLAGGYEQYF.

This chain joins TRBV11-3 and TRBJ1-1, with 7 positions matching TRBD1. The CDR3 has 12 amino acids. CDR1 and CDR2 from the germline V gene are SGHNT and YENEEA. The CDR3 coding sequence is TGTGCTTCGGACAGGTCAAACACTGAAGCTTTCTTT. It is translated as CASDRSNTEAFF.

V gene TRBV7-2 combines with J gene TRBJ2-3; 10 bases map to TRBD2. The CDR3 is 17 amino acids. Germline V gene data show CDR1 as SGHTA and CDR2 as FQGNSA. V shed 5 bases and J 1 base; nucleotides not matched to a gene: 9. The CDR3 bases are TGTGCCAGCAGCCCTAAGCGGGGGGGATCCCGCACAGATACGCAGTATTTT. Translation: CASSPKRGGSRTDTQYF.

The chain has TRBV11-3 and TRBJ2-3; no clear D. V lost 5 bases and J 0 bases, leaving 9 bases between the germline ends. Germline values: CDR1 SGHNT, CDR2 YENEEA. The CDR3 sequence is 14 residues long. This chain's CDR3 is CASSRRPSTDTQYF. In nucleotides, the CDR3 is TGTGCCAGCAGCAGGCGCCCTAGCACAGATACGCAGTATTTT.

V usage is TRBV5-1 and J usage is TRBJ2-2, with 10 bases matching TRBD1. This CDR3 is built from 15 residues. V lost 5 bases and J lost 3; bases outside the gene matches: 4. Germline CDR1 and CDR2: SGHRS and YFSETQ. The CDR3 here is CASRAGTGDTGELFF. The CDR3 DNA sequence: TGCGCCAGCAGGGCCGGGACAGGGGACACCGGGGAGCTGTTTTTT.

This sequence joins TRBV29-1 and TRBJ1-3; D gene unclear. Germline V lookup: CDR1 SQVTM, CDR2 ANQGSEA. V dropped 1 base and J dropped 4 bases, with 14 bases sitting between them. The CDR3 totals 15 residues. The CDR3 sequence: CSVEGVDLIGNTIYF. The CDR3 DNA follows: TGCAGCGTTGAAGGGGTAGACCTCATCGGAAACACCATATATTTT.

CDR3 nucleotide sequence: TGTGCCAGCAGTTGGACAGGGTATGACTATGGCTACACCTTC. Translated: CASSWTGYDYGYTF. The chain couples TRBV6-6 to TRBJ1-2; TRBD1 aligns across 8 bases. CDR1 and CDR2 from the germline V gene are MNHNY and SVGAGI (reference sequence). V trimming: 4 bases; J trimming: 3 bases; junction bases outside the gene matches: 4. The CDR3 is made up of 14 amino acids.

The chain combines TRBV9 with TRBJ2-5; TRBD2 agrees at 13 bases. CDR3 length equals 15 residues. Losses at the gene ends were 0 bases for V and 4 bases for J; bases not matched to a gene: 0. From germline, CDR1 is SGDLS and CDR2 YYNGEE. The CDR3 sequence is CASSVGTSGGETQYF. CDR3 nucleotide sequence: TGTGCCAGCAGCGTAGGGACTAGCGGGGGAGAGACCCAGTACTTC. Complete variable domain (other parts from reference TRBV9 and TRBJ2-5): DSGVTQTPKHLITATGQRVTLRCSPRSGDLSVYWYQQSLDQGLQFLIQYYNGEERAKGNILERFSAQQFPDLHSELNLSSLELGDSALYFCASSVGTSGGETQYFGPGTRLLVL.

This chain uses TRBV4-3 with TRBJ2-2; D is possibly TRBD1 (6 bases). The V gene's germline CDR1 is LGHNA and CDR2 YSLEER. Trimming stripped 0 bases from V and 4 bases from J, with 12 bases between. The CDR3 length is 16 residues. DNA of the CDR3: TGCGCCAGCAGCCAAGATCACAGGGTTAGCACCGGGGAGCTGTTTTTT. It specifies CASSQDHRVSTGELFF.

The chain links TRBV10-3 to TRBJ2-7; 8 bases match TRBD1. V was pared by 8 bases and J by 1 base, with 10 bases of the junction left unmatched. The CDR3 length is 15 residues. The germline V gene has CDR1 ENHRY and CDR2 SYGVKD. CDR3 in DNA: TGTGCCATCTCTCGCGGGACAGGTCCTTCCTACGAGCAGTACTTC. It codes for CAISRGTGPSYEQYF.

The rearrangement uses TRBV6-1 and TRBJ1-1, with D possibly TRBD1 on 6 matching bases. The CDR3 extends over 14 amino acids. V was cut by 3 bases and J by 1 base, with 9 bases left in between. Germline CDR1 is MNHNS and CDR2 is SASEGT. The CDR3: CASSEGTPNTEAFF. CDR3 nucleotides: TGTGCCAGCAGTGAGGGGACACCGAACACTGAAGCTTTCTTT.

V and J are TRBV30 and TRBJ1-2; D might be TRBD1 (6 bases). Looked up from germline, CDR1 is GTSNPN and CDR2 is SVGIG (reference sequence). V was pared by 2 bases and J by 9 bases, with 10 bases between. This CDR3 region has 11 residues. The CDR3 nucleotides read TGTGCCTGGAGTTCGGACAGAAGCTACACCTTC. This translates into CAWSSDRSYTF.

The V gene is TRBV19, the J gene TRBJ2-7; unclear D gene. The germline V gene encodes CDR1 LNHDA and CDR2 SQIVND (reference sequence). The V and J ends lost 6 bases and 3 bases respectively, with 12 bases between them. The CDR3 length is 13 residues. CDR3 sequence (DNA): TGTGCCAGTAGATCTTCCGGCAACTACGAGCAGTACTTC. This gives the protein CASRSSGNYEQYF.

V usage is TRBV7-9 and J usage is TRBJ1-2, with a possible D match to TRBD1 (6 bases). The ends were cut back, 5 bases at V and 0 bases at J, with 13 bases in the middle. Germline CDR1 SEHNR, CDR2 FQNEAQ (reference sequence). This CDR3 contains 15 residues. This chain's CDR3 is CASSPPGHPNYGYTF. The CDR3 region has the DNA TGTGCCAGCAGCCCACCGGGACACCCTAACTATGGCTACACCTTC.

The chain recombines TRBV2 with TRBJ2-3, with a weak D call TRBD2 (5 bases). The V end lost 10 bases, the J end lost 6 bases, and 11 bases lay between the germline ends. This CDR3 comprises 11 residues. The germline CDR1 and CDR2 sequences are SNHLY and FYNNEI. The CDR3 is CATGTGDTQYF. In nucleotides, the CDR3 is TGTGCCACGGGAACGGGGGATACGCAGTATTTT.